This passage covers 10 T cell receptor beta chains from one sample sequenced in a study of blood T cell repertoires in COVID-19. The data were produced by immunoSEQ multiplex PCR, yet TCRdb's version contains in-frame clones alone and is incomplete. The sample yields roughly 100,000 clones, about 80% seen once. Sequences were obtained from peripheral blood. The receptors were gathered from a human donor in a cohort sampled during active COVID-19.

This clone was seen only a few times. V usage is TRBV18 and J usage is TRBJ2-4; no reliable D call. V was cut by 3 bases and J by 13 bases, with 19 bases left in between. CDR1 KGHSH and CDR2 LQKENI come from the germline V gene. This CDR3 has 14 amino acids. The CDR3 is CASSPPGSPSLQYF. As DNA, the CDR3 is TGTGCCAGCTCACCTCCCGGGTCACCCAGTCTCCAGTACTTC.

This clone showed up just once. The chain links TRBV10-1 to TRBJ1-1; D not resolved. Germline V lookup: CDR1 WNHNN, CDR2 SYGVQD (reference sequence). Trimming removed 0 bases from V and 1 base from J, with 12 bases in between. CDR3 length: 16 amino acids. The CDR3 region has the DNA TGCGCCAGCAGTGAGTCGGGAGGGAGGGCGAACACTGAAGCTTTCTTT. Its translation is CASSESGGRANTEAFF.

V is TRBV7-2 and J is TRBJ1-2; D may be TRBD1 (6 bases). The CDR3 sequence is 14 residues long. The germline CDR1 and CDR2 sequences are SGHTA and FQGNSA. The V end lost 3 bases, the J end lost 8 bases, and 16 bases lay between the germline ends. The CDR3: CASSLGGRDRGYTF. CDR3 DNA: TGTGCCAGCAGCTTGGGGGGGCGAGATAGGGGCTACACCTTC. The full variable domain, in which reference TRBV7-2 and TRBJ1-2 provide the parts outside the CDR3, is GAGVSQSPSNKVTEKGKDVELRCDPISGHTALYWYRQSLGQGLEFLIYFQGNSAPDKSGLPSDRFSAERTGGSVSTLTIQRTQQEDSAVYLCASSLGGRDRGYTFGSGTRLTVV.

The chain links TRBV7-2 to TRBJ1-2; tentative D call: TRBD1 (5 bases). The CDR3 has 15 amino acids. Trimming took 7 bases from V and 4 from J, leaving 19 bases between them. Looked up from germline, CDR1 is SGHTA and CDR2 is FQGNSA. The CDR3 loop is CASNQPGLPFYGYTF. In DNA form, the CDR3 reads TGTGCCAGCAACCAACCGGGACTGCCATTCTATGGCTACACCTTC.

V usage is TRBV4-1 and J usage is TRBJ2-2; D perhaps matches TRBD2 (5 bases). The V end lost 1 base, the J end lost 4 bases, and 10 bases lay between the germline ends. This CDR3 is built from 15 residues. Germline CDR1 and CDR2: MGHRA and YSYEKL. CDR3 in DNA: TGCGCCAGCAGCCAAGCGGGGTTGAGCACCGGGGAGCTGTTTTTT. It codes for CASSQAGLSTGELFF.

This chain uses TRBV7-8 with TRBJ2-1; TRBD2 matches 13 bases. The junction had 3 bases not matched to a gene; V was cut back by 4 bases and J by 9 bases. CDR3 length equals 14 residues. The germline gives CDR1 SGHVS, CDR2 FQNEAQ. CDR3 nucleotides: TGTGCCAGCAGCTCACTAGCGGGGGGGGCTGAGCAGTTCTTC. Translating gives CASSSLAGGAEQFF.

This chain connects TRBV6-2 or TRBV6-3 to TRBJ1-2; maybe TRBD1 (5 bases). V lost 5 bases and J 0 bases, leaving 16 bases between the germline ends. Germline CDR1 is MNHEY and CDR2 is SVGEGT. The CDR3 is made up of 16 amino acids. CDR3 bases: TGTGCCAGCAGTCGCGACAGCTCCCGGGCTAACTATGGCTACACCTTC. This codes for CASSRDSSRANYGYTF.

This chain joins TRBV28 and TRBJ1-2; 7 bases line up with TRBD1. Germline V gives CDR1 MDHEN, CDR2 SYDVKM. CDR3 length equals 14 residues. Unmatched junction bases numbered 9, after V lost 7 bases and J lost 4 bases. The CDR3 region is CASTPWTGLYGYTF. In nucleotides, the CDR3 is TGTGCCAGCACACCCTGGACAGGCCTCTATGGCTACACCTTC.

The chain employs TRBV6-6 and TRBJ2-6, with TRBD1 matching over 8 bases. This CDR3 contains 18 residues. Per germline, CDR1 MNHNY and CDR2 SVGAGI (reference sequence). The V segment lost 6 bases and the J segment 0 bases; nucleotides outside the gene matches: 10. DNA of the CDR3: TGTGCCAGCAGCCGACTTGGACAGGGCCACTCTGGGGCCAACGTCCTGACTTTC. Its protein product is CASSRLGQGHSGANVLTF.

This chain connects TRBV9 to TRBJ2-2; 12 bases align to TRBD1. Germline lookup yields CDR1 SGDLS and CDR2 YYNGEE. The V gene end was trimmed by 2 bases and the J gene end by 4 bases; junction bases not matched to a gene: 3. The CDR3 sequence is 16 residues long. This chain's CDR3 is CASSVGQGATTGELFF. The CDR3 bases are TGTGCCAGCAGCGTGGGACAGGGGGCAACCACCGGGGAGCTGTTTTTT.